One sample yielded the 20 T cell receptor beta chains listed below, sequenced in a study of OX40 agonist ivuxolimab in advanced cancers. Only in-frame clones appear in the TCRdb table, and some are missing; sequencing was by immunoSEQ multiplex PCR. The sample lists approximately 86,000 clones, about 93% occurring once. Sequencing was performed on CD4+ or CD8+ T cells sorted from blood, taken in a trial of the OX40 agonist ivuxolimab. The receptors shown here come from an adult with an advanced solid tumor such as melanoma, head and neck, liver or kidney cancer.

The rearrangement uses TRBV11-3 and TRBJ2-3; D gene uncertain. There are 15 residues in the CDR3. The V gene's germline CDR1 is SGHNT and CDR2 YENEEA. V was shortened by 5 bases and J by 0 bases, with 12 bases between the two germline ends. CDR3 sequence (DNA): TGTGCCAGCAGCCGTACAAGTGCTAGCACAGATACGCAGTATTTT. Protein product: CASSRTSASTDTQYF.

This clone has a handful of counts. CDR3: CSVRTENTEAFF. The CDR3 nucleotides are TGCAGCGTTCGGACAGAGAACACTGAAGCTTTCTTT. This chain connects TRBV29-1 to TRBJ1-1; D is possibly TRBD1 (6 bases). Trimming took off 5 bases at V and 1 base at J, with 8 bases between the two ends. CDR1 and CDR2 (germline): SQVTM, ANQGSEA. The CDR3 sequence is 12 residues long.

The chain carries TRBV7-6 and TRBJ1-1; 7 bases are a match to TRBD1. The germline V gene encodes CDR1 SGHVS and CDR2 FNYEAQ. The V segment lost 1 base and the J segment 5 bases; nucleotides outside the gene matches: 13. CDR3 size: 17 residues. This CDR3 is CASSLDVAGGLRTEAFF. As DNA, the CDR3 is TGTGCCAGCAGCTTAGACGTGGCAGGGGGGTTGAGAACTGAAGCTTTCTTT.

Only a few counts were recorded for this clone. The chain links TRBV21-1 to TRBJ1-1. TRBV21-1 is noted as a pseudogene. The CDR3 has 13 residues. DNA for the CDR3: TGTGCCAGCAGTGTGGATAATGGCACTGAAGCTTTCTTT. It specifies CASSVDNGTEAFF.

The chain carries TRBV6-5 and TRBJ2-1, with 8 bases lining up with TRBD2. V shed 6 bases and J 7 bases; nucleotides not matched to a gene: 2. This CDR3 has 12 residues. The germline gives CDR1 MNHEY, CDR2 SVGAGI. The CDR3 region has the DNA TGTGCCAGCAGGGGCGGGAGGAATGAGCAGTTCTTC. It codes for CASRGGRNEQFF.

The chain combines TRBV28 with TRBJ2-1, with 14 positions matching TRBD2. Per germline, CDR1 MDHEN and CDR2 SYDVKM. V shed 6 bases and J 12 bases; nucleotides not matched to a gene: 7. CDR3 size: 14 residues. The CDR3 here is CASSPSTSGRGQFF. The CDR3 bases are TGTGCCAGCAGCCCCTCGACTAGCGGGAGGGGGCAGTTCTTC.

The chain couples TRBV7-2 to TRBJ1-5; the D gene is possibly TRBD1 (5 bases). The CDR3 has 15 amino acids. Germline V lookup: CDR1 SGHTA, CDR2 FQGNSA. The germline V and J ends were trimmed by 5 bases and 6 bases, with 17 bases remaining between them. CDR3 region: CASSHVGDGLQPQHF. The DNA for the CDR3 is TGTGCCAGCAGCCACGTGGGGGATGGTCTTCAGCCCCAGCATTTT.

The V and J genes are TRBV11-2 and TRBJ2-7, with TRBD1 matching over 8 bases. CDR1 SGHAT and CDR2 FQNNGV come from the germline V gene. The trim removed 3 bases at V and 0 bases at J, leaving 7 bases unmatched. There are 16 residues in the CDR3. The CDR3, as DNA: TGTGCCAGCAGCTTCCGGGGACAGGCTTCCTCCTACGAGCAGTACTTC. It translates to CASSFRGQASSYEQYF. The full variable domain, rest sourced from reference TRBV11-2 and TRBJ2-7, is EAGVAQSPRYKIIEKRQSVAFWCNPISGHATLYWYQQILGQGPKLLIQFQNNGVVDDSQLPKDRFSAERLKGVDSTLKIQPAKLEDSAVYLCASSFRGQASSYEQYFGPGTRLTVT.

Here the CDR3 reads CASSSRDRRSPIQYF. CDR3 nucleotide sequence: TGTGCCAGCAGTTCCCGAGACCGTAGGAGTCCCATTCAGTACTTC. V is TRBV28 and J is TRBJ2-4; the D is unclear. Trimming took off 4 bases at V and 9 bases at J, with 19 bases between the two ends. Germline CDR1 MDHEN, CDR2 SYDVKM. The CDR3 extends over 15 amino acids. Supplemented by reference TRBV28 and TRBJ2-4, the full variable domain reads DVKVTQSSRYLVKRTGEKVFLECVQDMDHENMFWYRQDPGLGLRLIYFSYDVKMKEKGDIPEGYSVSREKKERFSLILESASTNQTSMYLCASSSRDRRSPIQYFGAGTRLSVL.

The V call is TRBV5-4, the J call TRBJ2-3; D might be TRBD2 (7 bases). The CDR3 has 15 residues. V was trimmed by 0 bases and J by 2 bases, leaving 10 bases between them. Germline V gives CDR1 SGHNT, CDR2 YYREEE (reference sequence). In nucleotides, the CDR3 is TGTGCCAGCAGCTTGGGCGGGGGCAACACAGATACGCAGTATTTT. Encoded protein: CASSLGGGNTDTQYF.

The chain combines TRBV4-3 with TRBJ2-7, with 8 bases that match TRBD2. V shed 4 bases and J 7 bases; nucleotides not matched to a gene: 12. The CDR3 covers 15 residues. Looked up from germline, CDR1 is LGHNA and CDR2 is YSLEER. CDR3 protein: CASSPALADYKEQYF. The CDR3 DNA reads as TGCGCCAGCAGCCCCGCACTAGCGGATTATAAAGAGCAGTACTTC.

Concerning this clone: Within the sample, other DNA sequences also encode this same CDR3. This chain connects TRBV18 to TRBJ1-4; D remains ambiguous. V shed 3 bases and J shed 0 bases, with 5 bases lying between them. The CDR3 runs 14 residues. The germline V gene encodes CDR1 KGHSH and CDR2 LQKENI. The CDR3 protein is CASSPGATNEKLFF. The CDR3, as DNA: TGTGCCAGCTCACCGGGTGCAACTAATGAAAAACTGTTTTTT.

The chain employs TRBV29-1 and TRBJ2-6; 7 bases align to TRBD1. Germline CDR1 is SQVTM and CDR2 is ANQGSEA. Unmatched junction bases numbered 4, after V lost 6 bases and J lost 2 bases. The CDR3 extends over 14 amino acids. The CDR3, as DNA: TGCAGCGTCCAGACAGGGCCTGGGGCCAACGTCCTGACTTTC. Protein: CSVQTGPGANVLTF. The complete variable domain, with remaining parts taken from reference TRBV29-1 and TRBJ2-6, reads SAVISQKPSRDICQRGTSLTIQCQVDSQVTMMFWYRQQPGQSLTLIATANQGSEATYESGFVIDKFPISRPNLTFSTLTVSNMSPEDSSIYLCSVQTGPGANVLTFGAGSRLTVL.

CDR3 nucleotides: TGCGCCAGCAGCCCCGGACACCTCTACGAGCAGTACTTC. Residues: CASSPGHLYEQYF. The chain joins TRBV5-1 to TRBJ2-7; tentative D call: TRBD1 (5 bases). CDR1 SGHRS and CDR2 YFSETQ come from the germline V gene. V lost 4 bases and J 3 bases, leaving 11 bases between the germline ends. The CDR3 length is 13 residues.

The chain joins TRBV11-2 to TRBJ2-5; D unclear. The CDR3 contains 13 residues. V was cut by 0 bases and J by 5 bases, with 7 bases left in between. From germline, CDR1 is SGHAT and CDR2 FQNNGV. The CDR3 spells CASSLEPQETQYF. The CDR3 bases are TGTGCCAGCAGCTTAGAGCCCCAGGAGACCCAGTACTTC.

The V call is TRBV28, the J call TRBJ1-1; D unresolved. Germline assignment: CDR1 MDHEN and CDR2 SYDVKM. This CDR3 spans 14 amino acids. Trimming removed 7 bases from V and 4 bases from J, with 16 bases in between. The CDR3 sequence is CASTKGGRRTEAFF. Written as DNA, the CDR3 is TGTGCCAGCACCAAAGGAGGGAGACGCACTGAAGCTTTCTTT.

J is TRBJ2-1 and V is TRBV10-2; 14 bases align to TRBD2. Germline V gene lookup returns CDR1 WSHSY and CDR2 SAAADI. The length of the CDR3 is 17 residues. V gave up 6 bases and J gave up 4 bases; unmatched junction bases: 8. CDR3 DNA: TGCGCCAGCAGGGCATGGACTAGCGGGAGGTCGTACAATGAGCAGTTCTTC. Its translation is CASRAWTSGRSYNEQFF.

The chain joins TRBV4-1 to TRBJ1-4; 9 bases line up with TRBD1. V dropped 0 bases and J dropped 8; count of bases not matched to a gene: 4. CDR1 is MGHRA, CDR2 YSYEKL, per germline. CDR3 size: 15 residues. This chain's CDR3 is CASSQETGGGEKLFF. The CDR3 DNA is TGCGCCAGCAGCCAAGAGACAGGGGGAGGGGAAAAACTGTTTTTT.

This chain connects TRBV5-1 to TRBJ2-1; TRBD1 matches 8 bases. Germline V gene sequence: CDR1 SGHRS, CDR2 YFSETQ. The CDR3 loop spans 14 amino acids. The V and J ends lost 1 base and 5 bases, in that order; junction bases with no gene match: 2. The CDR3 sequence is CASSLLTGDNEQFF. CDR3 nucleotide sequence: TGCGCCAGCAGCTTGTTGACAGGGGACAATGAGCAGTTCTTC.

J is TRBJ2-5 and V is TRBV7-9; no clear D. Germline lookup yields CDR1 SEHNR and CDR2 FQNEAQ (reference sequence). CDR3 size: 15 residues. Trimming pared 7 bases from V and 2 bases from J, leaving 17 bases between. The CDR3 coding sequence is TGTGCCAGCAACCCAACCGGCAGTCCGCAAGAGACCCAGTACTTC. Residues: CASNPTGSPQETQYF.